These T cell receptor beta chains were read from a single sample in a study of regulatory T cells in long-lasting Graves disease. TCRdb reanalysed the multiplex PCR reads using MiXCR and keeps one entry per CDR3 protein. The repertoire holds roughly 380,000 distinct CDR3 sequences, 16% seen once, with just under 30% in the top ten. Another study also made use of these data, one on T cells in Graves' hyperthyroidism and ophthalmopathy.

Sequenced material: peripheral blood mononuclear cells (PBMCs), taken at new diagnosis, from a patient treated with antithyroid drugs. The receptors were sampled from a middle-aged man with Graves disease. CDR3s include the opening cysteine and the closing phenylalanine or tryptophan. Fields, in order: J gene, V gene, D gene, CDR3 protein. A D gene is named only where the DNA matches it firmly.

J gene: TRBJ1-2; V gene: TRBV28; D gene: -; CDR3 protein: CASSLFGYGYTF
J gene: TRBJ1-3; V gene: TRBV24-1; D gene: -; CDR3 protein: CATSDDSGNTIYF
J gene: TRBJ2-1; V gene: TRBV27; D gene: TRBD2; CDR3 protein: CASSLTRVAGWYNEQFF
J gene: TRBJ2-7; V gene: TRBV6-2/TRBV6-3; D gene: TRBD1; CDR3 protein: CASSSGGTGDYEQYF
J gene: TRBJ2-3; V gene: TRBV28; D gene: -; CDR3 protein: CASTNSADTQYF
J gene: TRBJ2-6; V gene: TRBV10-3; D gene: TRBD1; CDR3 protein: CAISEVGQTSGANVLTF
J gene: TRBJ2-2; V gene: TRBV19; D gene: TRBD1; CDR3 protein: CAGQGGPLGELFF
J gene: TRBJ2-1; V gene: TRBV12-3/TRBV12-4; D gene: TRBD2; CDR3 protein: CASSSPSGGAYNEQFF
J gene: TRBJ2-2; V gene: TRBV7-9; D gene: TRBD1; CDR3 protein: CASSPDRGLAGELFF
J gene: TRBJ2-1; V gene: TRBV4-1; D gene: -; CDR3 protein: CASSHGRRSELRNEQFF
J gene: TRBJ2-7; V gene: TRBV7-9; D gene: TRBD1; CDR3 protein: CASRSIRDSPKEQYF
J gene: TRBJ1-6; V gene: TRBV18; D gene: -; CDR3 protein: CASSRGTNSPLHF
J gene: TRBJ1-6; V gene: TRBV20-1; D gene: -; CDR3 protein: CSAVDLATSYNSPLHF
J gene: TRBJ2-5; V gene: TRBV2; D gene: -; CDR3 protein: CASSEAEETQYF
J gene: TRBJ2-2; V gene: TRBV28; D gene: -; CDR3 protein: CASPTTGELFF
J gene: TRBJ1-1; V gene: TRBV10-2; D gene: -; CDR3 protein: CASSESWKNTEAFF
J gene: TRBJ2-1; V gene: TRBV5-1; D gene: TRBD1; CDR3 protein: CASSQGQGSREQFF
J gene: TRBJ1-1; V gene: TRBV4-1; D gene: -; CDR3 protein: CASSHGVTNTEAFF
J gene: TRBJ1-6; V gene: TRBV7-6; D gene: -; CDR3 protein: CASSLRPGWSPLHF
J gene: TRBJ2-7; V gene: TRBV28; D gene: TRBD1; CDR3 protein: CASSIRGQGYEQYF
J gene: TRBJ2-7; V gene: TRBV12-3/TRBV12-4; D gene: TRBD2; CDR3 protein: CASRGGLADNYEQYF
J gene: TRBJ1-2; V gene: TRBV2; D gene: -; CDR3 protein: CASSLTQGYGGYTF
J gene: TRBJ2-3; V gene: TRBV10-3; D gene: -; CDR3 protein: CAISTTNTRTDTQYF
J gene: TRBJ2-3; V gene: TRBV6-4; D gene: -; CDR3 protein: CASRRTGTDTQYF
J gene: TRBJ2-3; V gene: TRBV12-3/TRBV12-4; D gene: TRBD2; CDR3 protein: CASSFGGGADTQYF
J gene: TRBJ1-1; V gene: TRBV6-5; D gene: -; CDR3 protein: CASSWNTEAFF
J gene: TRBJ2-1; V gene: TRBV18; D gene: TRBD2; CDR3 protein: CASSQLAGEAGEQFF
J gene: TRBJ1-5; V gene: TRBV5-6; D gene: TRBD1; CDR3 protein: CASSLGGQGANQPQHF
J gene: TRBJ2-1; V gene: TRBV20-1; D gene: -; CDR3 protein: CSARDSLLASEQFF
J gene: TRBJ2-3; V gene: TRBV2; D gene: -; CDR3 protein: CADKPNPSTDTQYF
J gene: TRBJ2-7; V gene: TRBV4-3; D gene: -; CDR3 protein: CASSQGLGESYEQYF
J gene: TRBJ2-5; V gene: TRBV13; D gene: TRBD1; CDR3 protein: CASSLDRGQETQYF
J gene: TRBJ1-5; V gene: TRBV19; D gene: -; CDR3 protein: CASSPRLGSNQPQHF
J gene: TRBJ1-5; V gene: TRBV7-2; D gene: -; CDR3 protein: CASSFGRNGPWEPQHF
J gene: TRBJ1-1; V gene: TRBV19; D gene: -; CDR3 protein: CASRRQMNTEAFF
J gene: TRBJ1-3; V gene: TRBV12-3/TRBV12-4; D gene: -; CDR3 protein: CASSSRGLPFSGNTIYF
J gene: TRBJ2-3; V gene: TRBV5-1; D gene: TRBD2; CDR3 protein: CASSLGLAADTQYF
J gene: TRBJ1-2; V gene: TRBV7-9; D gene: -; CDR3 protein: CASSLGDGNNYGYTF
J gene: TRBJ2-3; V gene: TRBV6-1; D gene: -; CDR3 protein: CASSRRGVLVTDTQYF
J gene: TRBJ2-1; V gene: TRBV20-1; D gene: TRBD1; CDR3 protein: CSARGPGQGMSEQFF
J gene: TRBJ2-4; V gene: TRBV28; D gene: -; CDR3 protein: CASSLALVARGNIQYF
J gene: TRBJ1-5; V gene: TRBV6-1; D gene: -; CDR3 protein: CASRFNRDSNQPQHF
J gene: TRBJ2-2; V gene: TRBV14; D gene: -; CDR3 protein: CASSPYRLRGKNTGELFF
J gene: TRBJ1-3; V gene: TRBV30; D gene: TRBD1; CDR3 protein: CAWSYSRGTGRPFGNTIYF
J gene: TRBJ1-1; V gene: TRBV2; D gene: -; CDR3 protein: CASSPGPAEAFF
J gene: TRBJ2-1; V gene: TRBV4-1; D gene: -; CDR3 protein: CASSRAQFYNEQFF
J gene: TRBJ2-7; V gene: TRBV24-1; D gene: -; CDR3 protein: CATSDFRESEQYF
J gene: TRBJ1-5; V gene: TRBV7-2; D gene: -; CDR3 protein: CASSLGRTEISNQPQHF
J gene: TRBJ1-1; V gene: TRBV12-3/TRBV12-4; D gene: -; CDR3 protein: CAGRGGRHTEAFF
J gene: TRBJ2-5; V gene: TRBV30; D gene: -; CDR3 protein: CAWGRGLQETQYF
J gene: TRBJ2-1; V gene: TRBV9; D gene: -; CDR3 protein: CASSVGVGEQFF